This TCR beta chain came from a study of cytomegalovirus exposure and HLA in healthy donors. Germline CDR1 reads MNHEY; CDR2 reads SMNVEV (reference sequence). V was clipped by 5 bases and J by 6 bases; unmatched bases: 7. The length of the CDR3 is 16 residues. PCR employed 60 Vbeta and 13 Jbeta primers. Sequencing used immunoSEQ multiplex PCR; TCRdb keeps in-frame clones, though not all of them. Its table lists some 51,000 clones. This receptor was taken from a man between 35 and 55 years old in good health and CMV-seropositive. The rearrangement uses TRBV27 and TRBJ2-2; TRBD2 matches 12 bases. Sequencing used PBMCs. The CDR3 DNA reads as TGTGCCAGCAGTATCACCGGGACTAGCGGGTCCGGGGAGCTGTTTTTT. Protein: CASSITGTSGSGELFF.